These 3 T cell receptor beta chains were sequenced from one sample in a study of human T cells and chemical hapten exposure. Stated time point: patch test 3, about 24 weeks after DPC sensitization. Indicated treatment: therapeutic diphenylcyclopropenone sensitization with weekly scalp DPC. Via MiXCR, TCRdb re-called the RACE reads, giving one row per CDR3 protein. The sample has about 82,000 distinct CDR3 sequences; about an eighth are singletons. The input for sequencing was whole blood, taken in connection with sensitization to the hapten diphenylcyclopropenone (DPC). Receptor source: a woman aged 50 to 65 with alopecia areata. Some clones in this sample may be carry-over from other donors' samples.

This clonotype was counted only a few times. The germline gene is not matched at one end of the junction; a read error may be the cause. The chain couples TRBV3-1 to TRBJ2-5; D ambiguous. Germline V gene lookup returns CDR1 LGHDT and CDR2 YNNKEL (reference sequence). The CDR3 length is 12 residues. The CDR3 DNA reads TGTGCCAGCAGCCTAGAACAAGGGACCCAGTACTTC. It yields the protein CASSLEQGTQYF.

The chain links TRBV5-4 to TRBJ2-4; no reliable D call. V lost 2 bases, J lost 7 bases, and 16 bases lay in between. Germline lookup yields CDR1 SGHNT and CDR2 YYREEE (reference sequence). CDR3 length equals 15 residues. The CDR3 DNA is TGTGCCAGCAGCTTAAACAGCAACAACTTCAACATTCAGTACTTC. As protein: CASSLNSNNFNIQYF. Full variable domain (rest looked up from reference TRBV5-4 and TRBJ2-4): ETGVTQSPTHLIKTRGQQVTLRCSSQSGHNTVSWYQQALGQGPQFIFQYYREEENGRGNFPPRFSGLQFPNYSSELNVNALELDDSALYLCASSLNSNNFNIQYFGAGTRLSVL.

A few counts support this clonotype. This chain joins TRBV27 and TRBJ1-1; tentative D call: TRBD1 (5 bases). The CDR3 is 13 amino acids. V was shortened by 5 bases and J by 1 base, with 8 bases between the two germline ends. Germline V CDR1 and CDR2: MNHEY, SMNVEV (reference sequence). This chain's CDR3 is CASSHDRNTEAFF. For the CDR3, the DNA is TGTGCCAGCAGTCACGACAGGAACACTGAAGCTTTCTTT.